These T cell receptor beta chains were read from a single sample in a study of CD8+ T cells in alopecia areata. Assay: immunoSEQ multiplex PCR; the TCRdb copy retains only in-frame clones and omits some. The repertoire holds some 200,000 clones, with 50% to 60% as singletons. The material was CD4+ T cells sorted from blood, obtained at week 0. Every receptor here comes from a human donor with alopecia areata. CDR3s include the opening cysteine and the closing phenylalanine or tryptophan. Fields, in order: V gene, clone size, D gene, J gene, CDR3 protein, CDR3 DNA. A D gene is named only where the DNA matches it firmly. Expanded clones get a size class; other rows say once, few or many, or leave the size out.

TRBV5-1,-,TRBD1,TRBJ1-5,CASSVGTGGKNQPQHF,TGCGCCAGCAGCGTCGGGACAGGGGGCAAGAATCAGCCCCAGCATTTT
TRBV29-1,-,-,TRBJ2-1,CSVDEQFF,TGCAGCGTTGATGAGCAGTTCTTC
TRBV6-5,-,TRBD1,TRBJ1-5,CASSSGRGRQPQHF,TGTGCCAGCAGCTCCGGGAGGGGGCGTCAGCCCCAGCATTTT
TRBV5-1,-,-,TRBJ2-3,CASLRGSSTDTQYF,TGCGCCAGCCTCAGGGGATCTAGCACAGATACGCAGTATTTT
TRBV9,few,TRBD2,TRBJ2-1,CASSVVAGYNEQFF,TGTGCCAGCAGCGTAGTAGCGGGGTACAATGAGCAGTTCTTC
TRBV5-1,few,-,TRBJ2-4,CASSLALGDIQYF,TGCGCCAGCAGCTTGGCCCTTGGAGACATTCAGTACTTC
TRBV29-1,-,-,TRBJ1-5,CSVGQGGNQPQHF,TGCAGCGTGGGTCAGGGAGGCAATCAGCCCCAGCATTTT
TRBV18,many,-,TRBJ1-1,CASSPPGTNTEAFF,TGTGCCAGCTCACCACCAGGAACGAACACTGAAGCTTTCTTT
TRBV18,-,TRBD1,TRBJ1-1,CASSGGQDLEAFF,TGTGCCAGCTCGGGGGGACAGGACTTAGAAGCTTTCTTT
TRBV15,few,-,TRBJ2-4,CATSFWEGKNIQYF,TGTGCCACCAGCTTTTGGGAAGGCAAAAACATTCAGTACTTC
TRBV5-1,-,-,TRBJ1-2,CASSPGPSRGGYTF,TGCGCCAGCAGCCCGGGACCTTCCAGAGGGGGCTACACCTTC
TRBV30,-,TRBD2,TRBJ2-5,CAWTRLGGGDQETQYF,TGTGCCTGGACCCGACTTGGCGGGGGAGACCAAGAGACCCAGTACTTC
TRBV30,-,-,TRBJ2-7,CAWSVLRTYEQYF,TGTGCCTGGAGTGTCCTTAGAACCTACGAGCAGTACTTC
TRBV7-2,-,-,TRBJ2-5,CASSLGAVGGPRETQYF,TGTGCCAGCAGCTTAGGGGCGGTCGGGGGGCCCAGGGAGACCCAGTACTTC
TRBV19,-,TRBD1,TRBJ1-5,CASAGTGGRQPQHF,TGTGCCAGTGCCGGGACAGGGGGCAGGCAGCCCCAGCATTTT
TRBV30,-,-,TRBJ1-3,CAWRKFSGNTIYF,TGTGCCTGGAGGAAATTCTCTGGAAACACCATATATTTT
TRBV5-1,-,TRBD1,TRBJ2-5,CASSLVGTGQETQYF,TGCGCCAGCAGCTTGGTGGGGACAGGTCAAGAGACCCAGTACTTC
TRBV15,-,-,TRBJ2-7,CATSRDRTGEQYF,TGTGCCACCAGCAGAGATAGAACGGGGGAGCAGTACTTC
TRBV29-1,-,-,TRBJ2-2,CSVGSSLNTGELFF,TGCAGCGTTGGCAGCTCCTTAAACACCGGGGAGCTGTTTTTT
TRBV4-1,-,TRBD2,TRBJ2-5,CASSQGGTTQETQYF,TGCGCCAGCAGCCAAGGCGGGACTACCCAAGAGACCCAGTACTTC
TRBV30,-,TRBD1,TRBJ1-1,CAWTHKGARDTEAFF,TGTGCCTGGACTCACAAGGGGGCAAGGGACACTGAAGCTTTCTTT
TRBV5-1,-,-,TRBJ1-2,CASRMEGYGYTF,TGCGCCAGCAGAATGGAGGGATATGGCTACACCTTC
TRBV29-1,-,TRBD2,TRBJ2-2,CSGGTINTGELFF,TGCAGCGGAGGGACTATCAACACCGGGGAGCTGTTTTTT
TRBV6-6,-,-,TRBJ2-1,CASSYQGSSVEQFF,TGTGCCAGCAGTTACCAGGGAAGTTCAGTTGAGCAGTTCTTC
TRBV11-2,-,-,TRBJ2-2,CASSLETTTGELFF,TGTGCCAGCAGCTTAGAAACTACCACCGGGGAGCTGTTTTTT
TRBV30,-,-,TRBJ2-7,CAAGAGGYEQYF,TGTGCCGCGGGGGCAGGGGGGTACGAGCAGTACTTC
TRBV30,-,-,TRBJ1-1,CAWSRSRGIVNTEAFF,TGTGCCTGGAGCAGGTCGCGGGGGATCGTGAACACTGAAGCTTTCTTT
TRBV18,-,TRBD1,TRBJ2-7,CASSPSRDRPEQYF,TGTGCCAGCTCACCGTCCCGGGACAGGCCTGAGCAGTACTTC
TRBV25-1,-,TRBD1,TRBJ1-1,CASSSLWTGAPNTEAFF,TGTGCCAGCAGTTCACTCTGGACAGGGGCCCCGAACACTGAAGCTTTCTTT
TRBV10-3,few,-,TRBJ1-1,CAISERGGAGTEAFF,TGTGCCATCAGTGAGCGCGGGGGTGCGGGCACTGAAGCTTTCTTT
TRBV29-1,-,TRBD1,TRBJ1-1,CSVEARDRGNTEAFF,TGCAGCGTTGAAGCCCGGGACAGGGGGAACACTGAAGCTTTCTTT
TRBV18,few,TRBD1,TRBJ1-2,CASSPPSSRGNYGYTF,TGTGCCAGCTCACCACCGTCTAGCAGGGGGAACTATGGCTACACCTTC
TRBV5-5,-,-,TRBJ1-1,CASRGRPNTEAFF,TGTGCCAGCAGGGGACGGCCGAACACTGAAGCTTTCTTT
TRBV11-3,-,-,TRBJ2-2,CASSPGAGELFF,TGTGCCAGCAGCCCAGGGGCCGGGGAGCTGTTTTTT
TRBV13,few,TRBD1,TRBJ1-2,CASSLRDRGRGYTF,TGTGCCAGCAGCCTCCGGGACAGGGGTCGTGGCTACACCTTC
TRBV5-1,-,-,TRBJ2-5,CASSSVATGTKGETQYF,TGCGCCAGCAGCTCGGTGGCTACCGGGACAAAAGGAGAGACCCAGTACTTC
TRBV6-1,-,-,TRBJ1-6,CASSEGVWRSPLHF,TGTGCCAGCAGTGAAGGAGTTTGGAGATCACCCCTCCACTTT